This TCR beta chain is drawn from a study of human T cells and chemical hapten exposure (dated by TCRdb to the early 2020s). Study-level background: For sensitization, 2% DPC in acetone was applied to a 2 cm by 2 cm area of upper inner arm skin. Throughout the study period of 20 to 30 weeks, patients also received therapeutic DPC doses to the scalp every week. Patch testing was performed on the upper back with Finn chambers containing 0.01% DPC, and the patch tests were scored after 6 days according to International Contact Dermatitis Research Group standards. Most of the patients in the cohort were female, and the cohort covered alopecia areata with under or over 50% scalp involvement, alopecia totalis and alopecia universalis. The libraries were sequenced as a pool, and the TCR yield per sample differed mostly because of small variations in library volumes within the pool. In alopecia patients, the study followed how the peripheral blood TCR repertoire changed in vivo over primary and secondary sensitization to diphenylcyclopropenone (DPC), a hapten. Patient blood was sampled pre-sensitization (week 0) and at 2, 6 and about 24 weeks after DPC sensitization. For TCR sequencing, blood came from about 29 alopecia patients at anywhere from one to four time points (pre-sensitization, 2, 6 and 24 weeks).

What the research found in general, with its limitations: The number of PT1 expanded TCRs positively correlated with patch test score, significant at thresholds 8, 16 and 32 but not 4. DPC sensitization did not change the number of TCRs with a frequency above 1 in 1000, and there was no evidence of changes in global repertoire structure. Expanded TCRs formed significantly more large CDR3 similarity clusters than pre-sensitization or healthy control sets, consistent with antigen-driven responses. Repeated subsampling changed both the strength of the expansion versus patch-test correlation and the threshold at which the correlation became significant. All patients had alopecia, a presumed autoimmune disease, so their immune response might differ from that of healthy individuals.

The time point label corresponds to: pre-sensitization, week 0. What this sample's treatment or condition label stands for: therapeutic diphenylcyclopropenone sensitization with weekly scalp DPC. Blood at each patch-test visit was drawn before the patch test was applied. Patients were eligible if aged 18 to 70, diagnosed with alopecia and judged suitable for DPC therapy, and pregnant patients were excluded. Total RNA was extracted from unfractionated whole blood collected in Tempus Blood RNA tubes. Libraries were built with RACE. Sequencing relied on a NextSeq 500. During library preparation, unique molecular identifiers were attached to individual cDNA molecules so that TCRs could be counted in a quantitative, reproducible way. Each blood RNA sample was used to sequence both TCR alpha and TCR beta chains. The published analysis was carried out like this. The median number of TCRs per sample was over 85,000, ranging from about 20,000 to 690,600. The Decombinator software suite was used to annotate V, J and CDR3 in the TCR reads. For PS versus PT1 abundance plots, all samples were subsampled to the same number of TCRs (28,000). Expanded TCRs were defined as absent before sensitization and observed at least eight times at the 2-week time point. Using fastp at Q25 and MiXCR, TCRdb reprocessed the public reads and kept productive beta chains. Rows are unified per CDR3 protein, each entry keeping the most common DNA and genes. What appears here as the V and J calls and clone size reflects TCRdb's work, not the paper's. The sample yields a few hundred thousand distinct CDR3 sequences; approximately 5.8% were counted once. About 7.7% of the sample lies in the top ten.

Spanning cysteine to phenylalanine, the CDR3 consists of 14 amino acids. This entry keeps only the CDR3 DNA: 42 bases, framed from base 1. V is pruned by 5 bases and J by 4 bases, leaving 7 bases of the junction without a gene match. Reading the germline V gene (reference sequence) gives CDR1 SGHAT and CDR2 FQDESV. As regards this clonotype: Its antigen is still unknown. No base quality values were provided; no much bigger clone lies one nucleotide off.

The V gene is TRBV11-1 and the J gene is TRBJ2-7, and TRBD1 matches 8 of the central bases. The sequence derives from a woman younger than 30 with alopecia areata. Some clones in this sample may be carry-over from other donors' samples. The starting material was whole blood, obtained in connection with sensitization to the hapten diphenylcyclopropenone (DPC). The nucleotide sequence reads TGTGCCAGCAGCCGCGGGACAGGACCTTACGAGCAGTACTTC. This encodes CASSRGTGPYEQYF. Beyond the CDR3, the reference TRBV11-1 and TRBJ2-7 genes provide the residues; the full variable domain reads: EAEVAQSPRYKITEKSQAVAFWCDPISGHATLYWYRQILGQGPELLVQFQDESVVDDSQLPKDRFSAERLKGVDSTLKIQPAELGDSAMYLCASSRGTGPYEQYFGPGTRLTVT.